This T cell receptor beta chain was sequenced for a study of cytomegalovirus exposure and HLA in healthy donors. Amplification used 60 Vbeta primers and 13 Jbeta primers. Generated by immunoSEQ multiplex PCR, the TCRdb table keeps only in-frame clones and is missing some. The sample has under 200,000 clones; 80% are singletons. Germline lookup yields CDR1 MNHNY and CDR2 SVGAGI (reference sequence). The CDR3 has 16 amino acids. V lost 0 bases and J lost 4; bases outside the gene matches: 9. The TCR sequence derives from a man aged 35 to 55 in good health and CMV-seronegative. The V and J genes are TRBV6-6 and TRBJ2-7; 7 bases agree with TRBD1. The sample consisted of PBMCs. CDR3 residues: CASSYSRQGRGYEQYF. The CDR3 nucleotides read TGTGCCAGCAGTTACTCGAGACAGGGTAGAGGGTACGAGCAGTACTTC.